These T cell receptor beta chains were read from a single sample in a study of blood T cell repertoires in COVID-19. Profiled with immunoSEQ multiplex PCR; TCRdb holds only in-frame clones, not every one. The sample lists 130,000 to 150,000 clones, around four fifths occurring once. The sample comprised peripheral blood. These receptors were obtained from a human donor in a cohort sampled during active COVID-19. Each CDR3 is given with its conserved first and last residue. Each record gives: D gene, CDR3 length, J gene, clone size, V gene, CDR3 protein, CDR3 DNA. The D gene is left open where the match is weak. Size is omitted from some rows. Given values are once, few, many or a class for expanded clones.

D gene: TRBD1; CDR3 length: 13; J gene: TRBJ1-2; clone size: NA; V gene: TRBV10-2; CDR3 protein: CASSTQGAYGYTF; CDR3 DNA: TGCGCCAGCAGTACCCAGGGGGCCTATGGCTACACCTTC
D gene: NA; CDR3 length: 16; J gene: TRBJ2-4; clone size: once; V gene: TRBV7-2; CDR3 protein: CASSLDEEQGRRIQYF; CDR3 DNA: TGTGCCAGCAGCTTAGACGAAGAGCAGGGCAGACGCATTCAGTACTTC
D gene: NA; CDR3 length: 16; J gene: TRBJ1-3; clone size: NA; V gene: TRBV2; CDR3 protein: CASREGRWSSGNTIYF; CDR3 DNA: TGTGCCAGCAGGGAAGGACGTTGGAGCTCTGGAAACACCATATATTTT
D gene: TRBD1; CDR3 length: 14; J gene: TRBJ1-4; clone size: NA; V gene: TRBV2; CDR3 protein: CASRNRGANEKLFF; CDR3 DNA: TGTGCCAGCAGGAACAGGGGTGCTAATGAAAAACTGTTTTTT
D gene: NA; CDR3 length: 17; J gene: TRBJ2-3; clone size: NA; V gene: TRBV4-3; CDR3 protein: CASSFSLGGRGTDTQYF; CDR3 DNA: TGCGCCAGCTCTTTCTCTCTCGGGGGGCGGGGCACAGATACGCAGTATTTT
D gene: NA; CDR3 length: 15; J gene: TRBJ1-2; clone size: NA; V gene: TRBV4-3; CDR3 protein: CASSHLGTKYNGYTF; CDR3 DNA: TGCGCCAGCAGCCACCTCGGGACAAAATATAATGGCTACACCTTC
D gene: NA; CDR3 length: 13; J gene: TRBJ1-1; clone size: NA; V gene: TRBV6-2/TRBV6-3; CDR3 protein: CASSYRRNTEAFF; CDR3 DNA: TGTGCCAGCAGTTACAGGAGGAACACTGAAGCTTTCTTT
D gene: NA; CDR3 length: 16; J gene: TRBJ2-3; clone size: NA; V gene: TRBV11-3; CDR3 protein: CASSFPLVDATDTQYF; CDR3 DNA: TGTGCCAGCAGCTTCCCCCTAGTCGATGCCACAGATACGCAGTATTTT
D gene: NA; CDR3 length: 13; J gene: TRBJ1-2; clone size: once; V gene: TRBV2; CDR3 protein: CASSATGDYGYTF; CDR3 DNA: TGTGCCAGCAGTGCCACAGGCGACTATGGCTACACCTTC
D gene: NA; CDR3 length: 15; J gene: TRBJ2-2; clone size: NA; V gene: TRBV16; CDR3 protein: CASSHRDTVSGELFF; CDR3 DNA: TGTGCCAGCAGCCATCGGGACACAGTTTCCGGGGAGCTGTTTTTT
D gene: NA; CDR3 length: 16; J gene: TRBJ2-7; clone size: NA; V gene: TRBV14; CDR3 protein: CASSQVGGQSSYEQYF; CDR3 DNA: TGTGCCAGCAGCCAAGTGGGAGGTCAAAGCTCCTACGAGCAGTACTTC
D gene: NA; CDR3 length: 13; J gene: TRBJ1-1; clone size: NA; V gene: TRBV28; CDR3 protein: CAYRRSGNTEAFF; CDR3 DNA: TGTGCCTATCGAAGGTCGGGGAACACTGAAGCTTTCTTT
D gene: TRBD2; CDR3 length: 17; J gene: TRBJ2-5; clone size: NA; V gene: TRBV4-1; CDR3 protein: CASSQNYLAGGQETQYF; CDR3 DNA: TGCGCCAGCAGCCAAAATTATTTAGCGGGGGGGCAAGAGACCCAGTACTTC
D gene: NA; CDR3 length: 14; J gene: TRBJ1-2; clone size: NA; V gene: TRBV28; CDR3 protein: CASSLDSWNYGYTF; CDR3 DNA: TGTGCCAGCAGTCTGGACAGTTGGAACTATGGCTACACCTTC
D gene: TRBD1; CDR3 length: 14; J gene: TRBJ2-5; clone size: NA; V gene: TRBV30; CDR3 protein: CAWRGQGGVETQYF; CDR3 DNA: TGTGCCTGGAGGGGACAGGGGGGCGTGGAGACCCAGTACTTC
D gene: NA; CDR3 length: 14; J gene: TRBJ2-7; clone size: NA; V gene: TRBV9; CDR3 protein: CASSPTVQGYEQYF; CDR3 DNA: TGTGCCAGCAGCCCAACAGTACAGGGCTACGAGCAGTACTTC
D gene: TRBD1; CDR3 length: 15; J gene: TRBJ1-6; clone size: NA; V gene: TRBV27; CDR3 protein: CASSLSWGDSSPLHF; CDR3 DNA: TGTGCCAGCAGTTTATCTTGGGGGGACAGTTCACCCCTCCACTTT
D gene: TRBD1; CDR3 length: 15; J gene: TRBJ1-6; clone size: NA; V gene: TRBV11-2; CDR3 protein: CASSPSWTGDSPLHF; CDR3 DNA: TGTGCCAGCAGCCCCTCGTGGACAGGGGATTCACCCCTCCACTTT
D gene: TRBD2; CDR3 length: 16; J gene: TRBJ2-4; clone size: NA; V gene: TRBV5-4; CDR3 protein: CASSIAAGGAENIQYF; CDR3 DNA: TGTGCCAGCAGCATCGCGGCCGGGGGGGCCGAAAACATTCAGTACTTC
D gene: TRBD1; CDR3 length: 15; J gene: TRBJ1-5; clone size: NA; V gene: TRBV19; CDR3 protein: CASSMVDRSNQPQHF; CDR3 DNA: TGTGCCAGTAGTATGGTGGACAGGTCTAATCAGCCCCAGCATTTT
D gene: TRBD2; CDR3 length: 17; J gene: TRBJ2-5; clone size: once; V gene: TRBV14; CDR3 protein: CASSLRTSGGQVKTQYF; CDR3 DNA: TGTGCCAGCAGCCTACGGACTAGCGGGGGGCAGGTGAAGACCCAGTACTTC
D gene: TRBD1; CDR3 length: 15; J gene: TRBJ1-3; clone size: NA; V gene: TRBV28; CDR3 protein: CASSSTGWRGNTIYF; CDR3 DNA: TGTGCCAGCAGTTCGACAGGGTGGAGAGGAAACACCATATATTTT
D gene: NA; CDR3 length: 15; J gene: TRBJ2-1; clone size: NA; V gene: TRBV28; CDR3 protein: CASSSPGGGSNEQFF; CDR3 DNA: TGTGCCAGCAGTTCCCCGGGTGGGGGGAGCAATGAGCAGTTCTTC
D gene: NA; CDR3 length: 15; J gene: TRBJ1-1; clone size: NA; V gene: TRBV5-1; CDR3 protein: CASSLVGEGSTEAFF; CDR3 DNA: TGCGCCAGCAGCTTGGTGGGGGAGGGGAGCACTGAAGCTTTCTTT
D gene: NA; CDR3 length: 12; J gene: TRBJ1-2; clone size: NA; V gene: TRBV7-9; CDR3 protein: CASSHNQRGYTF; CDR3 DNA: TGTGCCAGCAGCCACAACCAGAGGGGCTACACCTTC
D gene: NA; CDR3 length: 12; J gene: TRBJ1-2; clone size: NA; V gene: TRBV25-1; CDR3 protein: CASSTANYGYTF; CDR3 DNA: TGTGCCAGCAGTACAGCAAACTATGGCTACACCTTC
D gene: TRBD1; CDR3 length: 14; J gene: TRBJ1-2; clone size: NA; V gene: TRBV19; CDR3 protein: CASTRDRPFYGYTF; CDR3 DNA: TGTGCCAGTACCCGGGACAGGCCATTCTATGGCTACACCTTC
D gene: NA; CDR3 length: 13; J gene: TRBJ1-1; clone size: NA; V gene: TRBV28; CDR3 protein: CASSFIVNTEAFF; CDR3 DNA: TGTGCCAGCAGTTTTATTGTGAACACTGAAGCTTTCTTT
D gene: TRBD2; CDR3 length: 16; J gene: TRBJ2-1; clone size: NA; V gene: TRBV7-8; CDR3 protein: CASSLRPTSGGDEQFF; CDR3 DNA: TGTGCCAGCAGCTTAAGGCCGACTAGCGGGGGCGATGAGCAGTTCTTC
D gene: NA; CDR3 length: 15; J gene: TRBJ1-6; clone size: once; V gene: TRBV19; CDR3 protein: CASTSAQGSTSPLHF; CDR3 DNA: TGTGCCAGTACCTCCGCACAGGGTTCGACGTCACCCCTCCACTTT
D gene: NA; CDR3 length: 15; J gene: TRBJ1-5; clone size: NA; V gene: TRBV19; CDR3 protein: CASSPLGGSNQPQHF; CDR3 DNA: TGTGCCAGTAGTCCTCTTGGCGGTAGCAATCAGCCCCAGCATTTT
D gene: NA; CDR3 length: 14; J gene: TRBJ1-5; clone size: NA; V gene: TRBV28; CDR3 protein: CASFDSRNNQPQHF; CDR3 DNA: TGTGCCAGCTTCGACAGTAGAAACAATCAGCCCCAGCATTTT
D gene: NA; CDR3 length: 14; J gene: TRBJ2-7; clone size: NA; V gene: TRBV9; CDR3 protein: CASSVGEGAYEQYF; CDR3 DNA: TGTGCCAGCAGCGTAGGGGAGGGGGCCTACGAGCAGTACTTC
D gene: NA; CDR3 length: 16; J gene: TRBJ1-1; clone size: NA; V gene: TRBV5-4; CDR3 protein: CASSPPGGVASTEAFF; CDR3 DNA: TGTGCCAGCAGCCCCCCTGGGGGCGTCGCGAGCACTGAAGCTTTCTTT
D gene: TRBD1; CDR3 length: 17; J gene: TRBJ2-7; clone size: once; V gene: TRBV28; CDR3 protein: CASSLTSWTGVTYEQYF; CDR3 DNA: TGTGCCAGCAGTTTAACTTCGTGGACAGGGGTTACCTACGAGCAGTACTTC